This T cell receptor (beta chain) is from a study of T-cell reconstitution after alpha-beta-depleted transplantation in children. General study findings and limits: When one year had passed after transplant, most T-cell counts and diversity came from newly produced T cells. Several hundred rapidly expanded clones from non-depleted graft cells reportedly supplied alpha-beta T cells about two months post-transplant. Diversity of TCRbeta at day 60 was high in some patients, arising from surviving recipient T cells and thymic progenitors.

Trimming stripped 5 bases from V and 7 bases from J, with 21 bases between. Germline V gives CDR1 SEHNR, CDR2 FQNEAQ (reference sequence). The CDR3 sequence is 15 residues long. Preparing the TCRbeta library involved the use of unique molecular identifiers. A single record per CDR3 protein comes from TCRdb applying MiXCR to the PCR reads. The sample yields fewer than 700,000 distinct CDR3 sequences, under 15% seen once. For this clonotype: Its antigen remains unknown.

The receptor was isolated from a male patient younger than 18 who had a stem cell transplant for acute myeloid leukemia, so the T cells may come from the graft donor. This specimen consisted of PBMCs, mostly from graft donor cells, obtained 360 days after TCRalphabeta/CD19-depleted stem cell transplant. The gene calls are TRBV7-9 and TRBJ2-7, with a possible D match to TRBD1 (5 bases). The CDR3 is CASSDGPPTTGEQYF. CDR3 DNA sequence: TGTGCCAGCAGCGACGGCCCTCCCACTACAGGAGAGCAGTACTTC.